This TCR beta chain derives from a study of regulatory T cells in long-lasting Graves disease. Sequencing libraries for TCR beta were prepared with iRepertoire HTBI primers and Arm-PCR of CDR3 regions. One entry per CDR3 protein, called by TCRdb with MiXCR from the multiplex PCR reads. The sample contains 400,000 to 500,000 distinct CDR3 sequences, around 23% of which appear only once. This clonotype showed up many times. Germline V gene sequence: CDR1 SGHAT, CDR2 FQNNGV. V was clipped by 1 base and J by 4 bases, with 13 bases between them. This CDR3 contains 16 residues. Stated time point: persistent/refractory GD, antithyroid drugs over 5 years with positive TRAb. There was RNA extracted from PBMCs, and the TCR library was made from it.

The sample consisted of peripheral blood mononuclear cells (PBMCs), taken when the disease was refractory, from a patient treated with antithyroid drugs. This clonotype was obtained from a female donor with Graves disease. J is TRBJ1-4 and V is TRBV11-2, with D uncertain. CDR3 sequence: CASSLGEQYRNEKLFF. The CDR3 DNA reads TGTGCCAGCAGCTTAGGAGAACAGTATCGTAATGAAAAACTGTTTTTT.